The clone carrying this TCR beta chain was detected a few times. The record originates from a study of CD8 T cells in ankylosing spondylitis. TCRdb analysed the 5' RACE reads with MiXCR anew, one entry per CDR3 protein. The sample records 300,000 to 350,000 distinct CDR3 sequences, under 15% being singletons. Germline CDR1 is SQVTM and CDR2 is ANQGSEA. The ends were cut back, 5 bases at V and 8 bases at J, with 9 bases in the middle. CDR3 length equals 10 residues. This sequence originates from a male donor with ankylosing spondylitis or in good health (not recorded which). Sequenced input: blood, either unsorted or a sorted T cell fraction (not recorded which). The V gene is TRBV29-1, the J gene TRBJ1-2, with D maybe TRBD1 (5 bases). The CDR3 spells CSVWGYGYTF. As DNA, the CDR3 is TGCAGCGTTTGGGGGTACGGCTACACCTTC.